This TCR beta chain was profiled in a study of blood T cell repertoires in COVID-19. Study-wide background: Sources were T cells, B-cell-depleted T cells, or PBMCs; the material itself was cDNA or gDNA.

CDR1 SNHLY and CDR2 FYNNEI come from the germline V gene. CDR3 length equals 15 residues. Original processing notes: Amplified reference gene primers provided the basis for estimating nucleated cell counts. TCRdb's copy holds only in-frame clones and misses some; the assay was immunoSEQ multiplex PCR. V and J calls and clone size come straight from that table; D and trimming were deduced from the DNA. The sample contains 30,000 to 40,000 clones, 85% to 90% of which appear only once. In the case of this clone: One junction end does not reproduce the germline sequence, and a read error may be involved.

The chain recombines TRBV2 with TRBJ2-2; 7 bases match TRBD1. The TCR was taken from a man aged 55 to 70 with active or convalescent COVID-19. The sample comprised peripheral blood. The CDR3: CASREGTENTGELFF. The DNA of the CDR3 is TGTGCCAGCAGGGAAGGGACAGAGAACACCGGGGAGCTGTTTTTT.